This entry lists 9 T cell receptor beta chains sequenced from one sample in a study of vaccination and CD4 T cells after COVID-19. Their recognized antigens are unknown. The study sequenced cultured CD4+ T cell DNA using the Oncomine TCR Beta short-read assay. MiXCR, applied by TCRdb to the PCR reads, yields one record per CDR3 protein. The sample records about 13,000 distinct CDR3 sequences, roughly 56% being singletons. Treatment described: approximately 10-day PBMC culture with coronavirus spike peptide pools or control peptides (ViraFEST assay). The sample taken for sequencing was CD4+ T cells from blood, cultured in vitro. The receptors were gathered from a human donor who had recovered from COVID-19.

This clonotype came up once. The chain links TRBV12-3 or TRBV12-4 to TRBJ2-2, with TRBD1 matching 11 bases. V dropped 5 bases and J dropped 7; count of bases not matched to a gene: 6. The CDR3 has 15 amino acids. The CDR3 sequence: CASSLGQGAGGELFF. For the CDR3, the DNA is TGTGCCAGCAGTCTAGGACAGGGGGCGGGCGGGGAGCTGTTTTTT.

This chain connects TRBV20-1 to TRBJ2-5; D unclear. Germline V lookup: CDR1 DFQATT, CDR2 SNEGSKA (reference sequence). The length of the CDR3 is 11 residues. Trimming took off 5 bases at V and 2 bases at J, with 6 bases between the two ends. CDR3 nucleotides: TGCAGTGCTCAATTTCAAGAGACCCAGTACTTC. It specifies CSAQFQETQYF.

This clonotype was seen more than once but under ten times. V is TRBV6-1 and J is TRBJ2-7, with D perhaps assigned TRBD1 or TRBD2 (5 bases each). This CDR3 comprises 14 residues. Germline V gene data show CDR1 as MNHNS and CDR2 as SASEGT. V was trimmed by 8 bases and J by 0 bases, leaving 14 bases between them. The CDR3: CASEGFFSSYEQYF. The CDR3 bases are TGTGCCAGCGAGGGGTTTTTTAGCTCCTACGAGCAGTACTTC.

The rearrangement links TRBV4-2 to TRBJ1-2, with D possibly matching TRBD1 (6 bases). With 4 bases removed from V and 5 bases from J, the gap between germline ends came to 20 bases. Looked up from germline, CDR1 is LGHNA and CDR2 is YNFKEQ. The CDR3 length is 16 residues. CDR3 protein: CASSPPGQGMRYGYTF. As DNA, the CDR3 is TGTGCCAGCAGCCCACCGGGGCAGGGGATGAGGTATGGCTACACCTTC.

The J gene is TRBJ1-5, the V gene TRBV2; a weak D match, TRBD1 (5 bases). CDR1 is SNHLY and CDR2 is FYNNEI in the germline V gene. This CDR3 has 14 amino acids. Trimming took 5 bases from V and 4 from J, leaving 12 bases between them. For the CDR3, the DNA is TGTGCCAGCAGTCCTGGGGGAGGGAATCAGCCCCAGCATTTT. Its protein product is CASSPGGGNQPQHF.

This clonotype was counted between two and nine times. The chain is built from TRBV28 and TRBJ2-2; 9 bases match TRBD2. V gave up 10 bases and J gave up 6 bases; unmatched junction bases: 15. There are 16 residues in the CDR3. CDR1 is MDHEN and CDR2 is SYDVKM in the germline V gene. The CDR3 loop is CATFPSGTSISGELFF. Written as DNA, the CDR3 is TGTGCCACCTTTCCATCCGGGACTAGCATCTCCGGGGAGCTGTTTTTT.

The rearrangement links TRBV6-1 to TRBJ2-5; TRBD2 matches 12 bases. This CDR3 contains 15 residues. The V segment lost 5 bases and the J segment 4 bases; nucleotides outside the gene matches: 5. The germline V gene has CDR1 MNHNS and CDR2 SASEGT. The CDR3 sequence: CASSPGLAGIETQYF. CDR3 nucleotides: TGTGCCAGCAGTCCAGGACTAGCGGGAATAGAGACCCAGTACTTC.

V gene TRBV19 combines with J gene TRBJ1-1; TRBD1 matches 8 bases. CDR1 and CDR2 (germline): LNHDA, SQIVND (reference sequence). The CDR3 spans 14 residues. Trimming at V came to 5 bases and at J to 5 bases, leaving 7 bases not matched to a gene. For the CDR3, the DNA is TGTGCCAGTAGTGTGACAGGGGTAGAGACTGAAGCTTTCTTT. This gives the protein CASSVTGVETEAFF. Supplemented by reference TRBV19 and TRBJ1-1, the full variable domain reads DGGITQSPKYLFRKEGQNVTLSCEQNLNHDAMYWYRQDPGQGLRLIYYSQIVNDFQKGDIAEGYSVSREKKESFPLTVTSAQKNPTAFYLCASSVTGVETEAFFGQGTRLTVV.

CDR3: CASSAPGFKPTQYF. Here the CDR3 DNA reads TGTGCCAGCAGCGCCCCGGGGTTCAAACCGACCCAGTACTTC. The chain carries TRBV7-9 and TRBJ2-5; perhaps TRBD2 as D (5 bases). This CDR3 is built from 14 residues. V was trimmed by 5 bases and J by 7 bases, leaving 17 bases between them. The germline V gene has CDR1 SEHNR and CDR2 FQNEAQ (reference sequence).